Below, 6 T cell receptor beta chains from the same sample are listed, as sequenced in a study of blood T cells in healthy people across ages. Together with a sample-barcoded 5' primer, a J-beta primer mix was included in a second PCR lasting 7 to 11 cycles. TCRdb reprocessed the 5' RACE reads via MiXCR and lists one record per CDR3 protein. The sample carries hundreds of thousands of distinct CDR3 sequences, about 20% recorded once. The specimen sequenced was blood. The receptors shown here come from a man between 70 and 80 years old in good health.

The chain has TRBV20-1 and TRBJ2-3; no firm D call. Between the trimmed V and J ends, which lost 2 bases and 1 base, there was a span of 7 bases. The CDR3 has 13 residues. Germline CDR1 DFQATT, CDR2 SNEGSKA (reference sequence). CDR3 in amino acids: CSARLDGTDTQYF. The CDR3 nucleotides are TGCAGTGCTAGACTGGACGGCACAGATACGCAGTATTTT.

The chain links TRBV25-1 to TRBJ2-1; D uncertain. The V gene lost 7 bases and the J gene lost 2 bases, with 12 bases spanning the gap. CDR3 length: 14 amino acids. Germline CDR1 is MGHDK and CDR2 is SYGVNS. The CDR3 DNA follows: TGTGCCAGCACCCCGGGCGAGACCTACAATGAGCAGTTCTTC. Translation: CASTPGETYNEQFF.

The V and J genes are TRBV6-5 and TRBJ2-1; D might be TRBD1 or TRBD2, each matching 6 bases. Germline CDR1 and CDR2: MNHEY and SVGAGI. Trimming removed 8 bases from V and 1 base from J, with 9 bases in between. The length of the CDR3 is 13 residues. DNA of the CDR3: TGTGCCAGCGGAGGGGGATCCTACAATGAGCAGTTCTTC. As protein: CASGGGSYNEQFF.

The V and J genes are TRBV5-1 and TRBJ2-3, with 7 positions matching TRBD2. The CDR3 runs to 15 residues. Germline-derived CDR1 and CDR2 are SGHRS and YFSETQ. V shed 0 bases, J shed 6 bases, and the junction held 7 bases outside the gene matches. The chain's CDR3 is CASSLENSGPDTQYF. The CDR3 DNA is TGCGCCAGCAGCTTGGAGAATAGCGGGCCTGATACGCAGTATTTT.

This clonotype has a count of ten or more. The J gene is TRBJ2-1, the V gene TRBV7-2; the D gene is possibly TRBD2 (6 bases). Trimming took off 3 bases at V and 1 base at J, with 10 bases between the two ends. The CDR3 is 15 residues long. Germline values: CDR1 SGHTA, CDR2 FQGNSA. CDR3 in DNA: TGTGCCAGCAGCTTGTCGGGAGTTTCCTACAATGAGCAGTTCTTC. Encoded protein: CASSLSGVSYNEQFF. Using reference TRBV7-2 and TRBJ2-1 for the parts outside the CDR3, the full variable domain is GAGVSQSPSNKVTEKGKDVELRCDPISGHTALYWYRQSLGQGLEFLIYFQGNSAPDKSGLPSDRFSAERTGGSVSTLTIQRTQQEDSAVYLCASSLSGVSYNEQFFGPGTRLTVL.

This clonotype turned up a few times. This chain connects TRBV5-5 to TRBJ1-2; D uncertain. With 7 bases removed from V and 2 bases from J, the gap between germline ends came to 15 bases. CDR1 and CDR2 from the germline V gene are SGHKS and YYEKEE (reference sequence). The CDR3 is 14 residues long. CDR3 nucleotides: TGTGCCAGCTATAAGGCCGGCGAGAACTATGGCTACACCTTC. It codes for CASYKAGENYGYTF. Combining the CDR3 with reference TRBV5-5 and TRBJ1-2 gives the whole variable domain DAGVTQSPTHLIKTRGQQVTLRCSPISGHKSVSWYQQVLGQGPQFIFQYYEKEERGRGNFPDRFSARQFPNYSSELNVNALLLGDSALYLCASYKAGENYGYTFGSGTRLTVV.